The next 3 T cell receptor beta chains were all read from a single sample in a study of technical replicates of blood from four donors. Sequenced by immunoSEQ multiplex PCR; TCRdb stores in-frame clones only, minus some. The sample lists 50,000 to 65,000 clones, about 92% occurring once. The sample was PBMCs. The receptors here all came from a human donor in good health. Some clones in this sample may be carry-over from other donors' samples.

J is TRBJ2-5 and V is TRBV5-4, with D perhaps matching TRBD2 (5 bases). The germline gives CDR1 SGHNT, CDR2 YYREEE (reference sequence). The V gene lost 4 bases and the J gene lost 5 bases, with 15 bases spanning the gap. CDR3 length equals 14 residues. The CDR3, as DNA: TGTGCCAGCAGCGAACACACCAAGCGGGAGACCCAGTACTTC. It translates to CASSEHTKRETQYF. Full variable domain (remainder filled in from reference TRBV5-4 and TRBJ2-5): ETGVTQSPTHLIKTRGQQVTLRCSSQSGHNTVSWYQQALGQGPQFIFQYYREEENGRGNFPPRFSGLQFPNYSSELNVNALELDDSALYLCASSEHTKRETQYFGPGTRLLVL.

The chain recombines TRBV25-1 with TRBJ2-1; D may be TRBD1 (6 bases). V was trimmed by 6 bases and J by 0 bases, leaving 9 bases between them. CDR1 is MGHDK and CDR2 is SYGVNS in the germline V gene. CDR3 length: 14 amino acids. The DNA of the CDR3 is TGTGCCAGCAGAACACAGGGCTCCTACAATGAGCAGTTCTTC. It encodes CASRTQGSYNEQFF. The full variable domain, its missing parts supplied by reference TRBV25-1 and TRBJ2-1, is EADIYQTPRYLVIGTGKKITLECSQTMGHDKMYWYQQDPGMELHLIHYSYGVNSTEKGDLSSESTVSRIRTEHFPLTLESARPSHTSQYLCASRTQGSYNEQFFGPGTRLTVL.

This chain uses TRBV14 with TRBJ2-6; TRBD1 aligns across 12 bases. The germline V gene has CDR1 SGHDN and CDR2 FVKESK. The CDR3 contains 17 residues. Trimming cost V 4 bases and J 1 base; bases outside gene matches: 2. The CDR3 protein is CASSRDRGLSGANVLTF. CDR3 DNA: TGTGCCAGCAGCCGGGACAGGGGGCTGTCTGGGGCCAACGTCCTGACTTTC.